Listed here is a single T cell receptor (beta chain). The data belong to a study of blood T cell repertoires in COVID-19. Profiled with immunoSEQ multiplex PCR; TCRdb holds only in-frame clones, not every one. The table includes tens of thousands of clones, 88% detected once. The length of the CDR3 is 15 residues. Germline-derived CDR1 and CDR2 are MNHEY and SVGAGI. V shed 5 bases and J 4 bases; nucleotides not matched to a gene: 8. This TCR was sampled from a human donor in a cohort sampled during active COVID-19. Sequenced material: peripheral blood. J is TRBJ1-5 and V is TRBV6-5, with 7 bases lining up with TRBD1. CDR3 sequence: CASSPPGQSNQPQHF. DNA of the CDR3: TGTGCCAGCAGTCCCCCGGGACAGTCAAATCAGCCCCAGCATTTT.